This T cell receptor (beta chain) stems from a study of metastatic and nonmetastatic thyroid tumors. Study summary: Repertoires were compared across blood and tumor or nodule tissue from malignant and benign thyroid patients.

This clone was counted at least ten times. Its antigen is as yet unknown. The V gene lost 5 bases and the J gene lost 2 bases, with 13 bases spanning the gap. The CDR3 runs to 14 residues. Germline lookup yields CDR1 WNHNN and CDR2 SYGVQD (reference sequence). Study results and caveats: In both blood and tumor samples, TCR beta diversity was reported significantly higher for malignant than benign nodules.

Patients had received no treatment of any kind before thyroid surgery. As handled by the study authors: Clinicopathological groups of papillary thyroid cancer showed CDR3 differences that were used to build a distant-metastasis classifier. Via MiXCR, TCRdb re-called the PCR reads. In this record, the V and J calls reflect TCRdb's handling and not the investigators' own analysis. The sample contains around 34,000 clones, approximately 16% of which appear only once. The chain combines TRBV10-1 with TRBJ2-7; a possible D gene is TRBD2 (5 bases). The receptor's source is a female donor with papillary thyroid cancer or a benign thyroid nodule (not recorded which). Some clones in this sample may be carry-over from other donors' samples. Input material: blood. The CDR3 sequence: CASSPDYDAYEQYF. The DNA for the CDR3 is TGCGCCAGCAGTCCCGACTATGACGCCTACGAGCAGTACTTC.